One sample yielded the 8 T cell receptor beta chains listed below, sequenced in a study of cytomegalovirus exposure and HLA in healthy donors. Primers: 60 Vbeta forward and 13 Jbeta reverse. Clones were sequenced by immunoSEQ multiplex PCR, and TCRdb holds only the in-frame ones, with some missing. This sample has some 110,000 clones, with over 65% found just once. The specimen was PBMCs. These receptors all stem from a woman aged 40 to 49 in good health and CMV-seropositive.

The chain combines TRBV2 with TRBJ2-1, with no clear D. Germline assignment: CDR1 SNHLY and CDR2 FYNNEI. CDR3 length: 14 residues. The V end was cut by 2 bases, the J end by 3 bases, with 8 bases between. CDR3 protein: CASSEIASYNEQFF. The CDR3 DNA sequence: TGTGCCAGCAGTGAAATCGCCAGCTACAATGAGCAGTTCTTC.

The CDR3 region has the DNA TGTGCCAGCAGCTTAGGATGGAGGGAGACCCAGTACTTC. Protein sequence: CASSLGWRETQYF. The rearrangement links TRBV7-2 to TRBJ2-5; D is perhaps TRBD2 (5 bases). Germline V gene data show CDR1 as SGHTA and CDR2 as FQGNSA. Trimming took 1 base from V and 5 from J, leaving 8 bases between them. The CDR3 loop spans 13 amino acids.

This chain uses TRBV2 with TRBJ2-3; TRBD1 agrees at 8 bases. The CDR3 runs to 16 residues. After removal of 6 bases from V and 3 bases from J, the junction contained 11 bases not matched to a gene. Germline V gives CDR1 SNHLY, CDR2 FYNNEI. CDR3 protein: CASSEGGQGRTDTQYF. CDR3 nucleotide sequence: TGTGCCAGCAGCGAGGGAGGACAGGGACGGACAGATACGCAGTATTTT.

A single count supports this clone. This sequence joins TRBV18 and TRBJ1-6, with D possibly TRBD1 on 6 matching bases. The germline gives CDR1 KGHSH, CDR2 LQKENI. The CDR3 covers 15 residues. With 2 bases removed from V and 12 bases from J, the gap between germline ends came to 17 bases. The CDR3 sequence: CASSPGTHEQRPLHF. The CDR3 nucleotides are TGTGCCAGCTCACCAGGGACACACGAACAAAGACCCCTCCACTTT.

This clone was recorded a few times. V usage is TRBV10-2 and J usage is TRBJ1-5; maybe TRBD1 (5 bases). The CDR3 is made up of 15 amino acids. Deletions cut 5 bases from V and 4 bases from J, with 15 bases between. Germline V gene sequence: CDR1 WSHSY, CDR2 SAAADI. The CDR3 region is CASSIAAGVNQPQHF. The CDR3 DNA reads TGCGCCAGCAGTATTGCCGCGGGGGTAAATCAGCCCCAGCATTTT.

The chain has TRBV5-1 and TRBJ1-1; 7 bases agree with TRBD1. After removal of 4 bases from V and 4 bases from J, the junction contained 4 bases not matched to a gene. The CDR3 is 13 amino acids. Germline assignment: CDR1 SGHRS and CDR2 YFSETQ. The CDR3 spells CASSTGTATEAFF. CDR3 DNA: TGCGCCAGCAGCACCGGGACAGCCACTGAAGCTTTCTTT.

The chain carries TRBV2 and TRBJ1-3; 7 bases line up with TRBD1. CDR1 is SNHLY, CDR2 FYNNEI, per germline. V dropped 6 bases and J dropped 7; count of bases not matched to a gene: 12. The CDR3 covers 15 residues. The CDR3 protein is CASRARDRVLNTIYF. CDR3 bases: TGTGCCAGCAGGGCTCGTGACAGGGTGCTGAACACCATATATTTT. Supplemented by reference TRBV2 and TRBJ1-3, the full variable domain reads EPEVTQTPSHQVTQMGQEVILRCVPISNHLYFYWYRQILGQKVEFLVSFYNNEISEKSEIFDDQFSVERPDGSNFTLKIRSTKLEDSAMYFCASRARDRVLNTIYFGEGSWLTVV.

The DNA for the CDR3 is TGTGCCTGGACCGGGGGGAGCAATCAGCCCCAGCATTTT. The encoded protein is CAWTGGSNQPQHF. The rearrangement links TRBV30 to TRBJ1-5; tentatively, D is TRBD1 (5 bases). V gave up 4 bases and J gave up 1 base, with 8 bases separating them. The CDR3 length is 13 residues. CDR1 and CDR2 from the germline V gene are GTSNPN and SVGIG (reference sequence).